The 23 T cell receptor beta chains reported below all come from one sample, sequenced in a study of T cell responses to AZD1222 COVID-19 vaccine. The protocol was immunoSEQ multiplex PCR, while the TCRdb copy is restricted to in-frame clones and leaves out a portion. Here the sample spans approximately 220,000 clones, 93% being singletons. The material sequenced was peripheral blood, taken on day 0 of MenACWY control vaccination. Receptors were obtained from an adult in good health.

The chain combines TRBV11-1 with TRBJ2-1, with 9 bases identical to TRBD2. V lost 4 bases and J lost 1; bases outside the gene matches: 5. The CDR3 contains 16 residues. Germline-derived CDR1 and CDR2 are SGHAT and FQDESV (reference sequence). In DNA, the CDR3 is TGTGCCAGCAGCTCCCGGAGCGGGGGGTCCTACAATGAGCAGTTCTTC. Amino acid sequence: CASSSRSGGSYNEQFF.

The V gene is TRBV9, the J gene TRBJ2-3, with D unclear. Germline CDR1 is SGDLS and CDR2 is YYNGEE. The V gene lost 2 bases and the J gene lost 4 bases, with 11 bases spanning the gap. This CDR3 comprises 14 residues. The CDR3 region is CASSVADLADTQYF. The DNA for the CDR3 is TGTGCCAGCAGCGTTGCCGATCTTGCAGATACGCAGTATTTT. The variable domain in full, completed from reference TRBV9 and TRBJ2-3, reads DSGVTQTPKHLITATGQRVTLRCSPRSGDLSVYWYQQSLDQGLQFLIQYYNGEERAKGNILERFSAQQFPDLHSELNLSSLELGDSALYFCASSVADLADTQYFGPGTRLTVL.

V and J are TRBV7-9 and TRBJ1-5, with D unresolved. This CDR3 has 16 residues. Germline V gives CDR1 SEHNR, CDR2 FQNEAQ (reference sequence). V was trimmed by 1 base and J by 0 bases, leaving 10 bases between them. The CDR3 loop is CASSLGSGNSNQPQHF. CDR3 nucleotide sequence: TGTGCCAGCAGCTTAGGGTCCGGGAATAGCAATCAGCCCCAGCATTTT.

This chain links TRBV7-2 with TRBJ1-2; tentatively, D is TRBD1 (6 bases). The CDR3 loop spans 13 amino acids. The ends were cut back, 5 bases at V and 5 bases at J, with 12 bases in the middle. Germline V gives CDR1 SGHTA, CDR2 FQGNSA. This CDR3 reads CASSTGQQYGYTF. The CDR3, as DNA: TGTGCCAGCAGCACCGGACAGCAATATGGCTACACCTTC.

The genes are TRBV6-2 or TRBV6-3 and TRBJ2-1, with D perhaps TRBD2 (5 bases). Germline lookup yields CDR1 MNHEY and CDR2 SVGEGT. This CDR3 has 19 amino acids. Trimming removed 6 bases from V and 2 bases from J, with 26 bases in between. Here the CDR3 DNA reads TGTGCCAGCAGCCCCTTCGGAGGTGGTTTGGAGCCGACCTACAATGAGCAGTTCTTC. Protein: CASSPFGGGLEPTYNEQFF.

The genes are TRBV3-1 (or the pseudogene TRBV3-2) and TRBJ1-3; a possible D gene is TRBD1 (5 bases). Germline values: CDR1 LGHDT, CDR2 YNNKEL (reference sequence). The CDR3 totals 16 residues. V was pared by 2 bases and J by 9 bases, with 20 bases between. The DNA of the CDR3 is TGTGCCAGCAGCCAACAAGCGACAAGGGGTTTCGGCACCATATATTTT. Amino acid sequence: CASSQQATRGFGTIYF.

J is TRBJ1-2 and V is TRBV19; D is undetermined. CDR1 LNHDA and CDR2 SQIVND come from the germline V gene (reference sequence). V lost 3 bases and J 5 bases, leaving 10 bases between the germline ends. The length of the CDR3 is 13 residues. CDR3 loop: CASSMEGHYGYTF. For the CDR3, the DNA is TGTGCCAGTAGTATGGAGGGCCATTATGGCTACACCTTC.

This chain links TRBV28 with TRBJ1-4; no reliable D call. Per the germline V gene, CDR1 is MDHEN and CDR2 is SYDVKM. V was trimmed by 1 base and J by 3 bases, leaving 6 bases between them. This CDR3 region has 14 residues. CDR3 nucleotides: TGTGCCAGCAGTTTATCAGGAGCTAATGAAAAACTGTTTTTT. This sequence encodes CASSLSGANEKLFF.

This chain uses TRBV6-6 with TRBJ2-2; TRBD2 agrees at 11 bases. Germline assignment: CDR1 MNHNY and CDR2 SVGAGI (reference sequence). The CDR3 has 16 amino acids. V lost 2 bases to trimming and J lost 6 bases; unmatched junction nucleotides: 5. CDR3 sequence (DNA): TGTGCCAGCAGTTACACTAGCGGGGGCCTACCCGGGGAGCTGTTTTTT. As protein: CASSYTSGGLPGELFF.

The gene calls are TRBV9 and TRBJ2-2; D remains ambiguous. Germline V lookup: CDR1 SGDLS, CDR2 YYNGEE. This CDR3 has 13 residues. Trimming cost V 3 bases and J 7 bases, with 10 bases left between them. The CDR3 DNA follows: TGTGCCAGCAGCGGCCCAGGAATCGGGGAGCTGTTTTTT. Translating gives CASSGPGIGELFF.

V and J are TRBV18 and TRBJ1-1; D gene unclear. CDR3 size: 15 residues. Germline lookup yields CDR1 KGHSH and CDR2 LQKENI. V lost 0 bases to trimming and J lost 3 bases, with 11 bases between them. The CDR3 loop reads CASSPPGGPDTEAFF. In DNA, the CDR3 is TGTGCCAGCTCACCACCGGGCGGACCCGACACTGAAGCTTTCTTT.

The chain carries TRBV2 and TRBJ1-6; D is uncertain. This CDR3 is built from 12 residues. Germline CDR1 is SNHLY and CDR2 is FYNNEI. V was cut by 7 bases and J by 6 bases, with 7 bases left in between. Here the CDR3 DNA reads TGTGCCAGCAAGGCAAGTAATTCACCCCTCCACTTT. Encoded protein: CASKASNSPLHF.

The V call is TRBV2, the J call TRBJ1-5, with D possibly being TRBD1 (6 bases). This CDR3 has 16 residues. CDR1 is SNHLY and CDR2 is FYNNEI in the germline V gene. Trimming removed 4 bases from V and 0 bases from J, with 13 bases in between. The CDR3, as DNA: TGTGCCAGCAGTGGACAGGTATTTTATAGCAATCAGCCCCAGCATTTT. This codes for CASSGQVFYSNQPQHF. Full variable domain (remainder filled in from reference TRBV2 and TRBJ1-5): EPEVTQTPSHQVTQMGQEVILRCVPISNHLYFYWYRQILGQKVEFLVSFYNNEISEKSEIFDDQFSVERPDGSNFTLKIRSTKLEDSAMYFCASSGQVFYSNQPQHFGDGTRLSIL.

This clone was counted a single time. V and J are TRBV3-1 (or the pseudogene TRBV3-2) and TRBJ1-3; 7 bases are a match to TRBD1. The CDR3 has 14 amino acids. J was trimmed by 8 bases and V by 4 bases; bases with no gene match: 8. CDR1 LGHDT and CDR2 YNNKEL come from the germline V gene (reference sequence). The CDR3 protein is CASSLTGVGDTIYF. DNA of the CDR3: TGTGCCAGCAGCCTAACAGGGGTGGGAGACACCATATATTTT.

CDR3 protein: CASRDLGQPSYNEQFF. CDR3 DNA: TGTGCCAGCAGAGACTTGGGACAGCCTTCCTACAATGAGCAGTTCTTC. The chain uses TRBV2 and TRBJ2-1, with 7 bases fitting TRBD1. The CDR3 runs 16 residues. Trimming cost V 6 bases and J 1 base; bases outside gene matches: 9. Looked up from germline, CDR1 is SNHLY and CDR2 is FYNNEI.

The rearrangement uses TRBV28 and TRBJ1-1; 9 bases match TRBD1. CDR1 MDHEN and CDR2 SYDVKM come from the germline V gene. J was trimmed by 11 bases and V by 4 bases; bases with no gene match: 2. The CDR3 totals 11 residues. Here the CDR3 DNA reads TGTGCCAGCAGTTACAGGGGGCAGGCTTTCTTT. Its protein is CASSYRGQAFF. Filled out from reference TRBV28 and TRBJ1-1, the complete variable domain reads DVKVTQSSRYLVKRTGEKVFLECVQDMDHENMFWYRQDPGLGLRLIYFSYDVKMKEKGDIPEGYSVSREKKERFSLILESASTNQTSMYLCASSYRGQAFFGQGTRLTVV.

The genes are TRBV4-2 and TRBJ1-1; D is ambiguous. V was clipped by 0 bases and J by 4 bases, with 9 bases between them. The CDR3 has 14 residues. In germline, CDR1 is LGHNA, CDR2 YNFKEQ. CDR3 protein: CASSQDSGTTEAFF. The CDR3 coding sequence is TGTGCCAGCAGCCAAGATTCCGGCACCACTGAAGCTTTCTTT.

V gene TRBV5-1 combines with J gene TRBJ2-7; D is perhaps TRBD1 (6 bases). V gave up 3 bases and J gave up 6 bases, with 19 bases separating them. The germline gives CDR1 SGHRS, CDR2 YFSETQ. This CDR3 contains 15 residues. CDR3 sequence: CASSWLATGAGEQYF. The CDR3 coding sequence is TGCGCCAGCAGCTGGCTTGCGACAGGAGCAGGCGAGCAGTACTTC.

The V call is TRBV9, the J call TRBJ2-7; TRBD2 might be the D (6 bases). V dropped 0 bases and J dropped 4 bases, with 14 bases sitting between them. Germline CDR1 and CDR2: SGDLS and YYNGEE. CDR3 length equals 15 residues. The CDR3 here is CASSVGGTSRYEQYF. CDR3 DNA: TGTGCCAGCAGCGTAGGAGGTACTAGCCGTTACGAGCAGTACTTC.

This chain links TRBV7-9 with TRBJ2-3; 8 nucleotides agree with TRBD1. The CDR3 is 16 amino acids. In germline, CDR1 is SEHNR, CDR2 FQNEAQ (reference sequence). V lost 2 bases to trimming and J lost 1 base; unmatched junction nucleotides: 5. For the CDR3, the DNA is TGTGCCAGCAGCTTATCAGGGGGCGGTGGCACAGATACGCAGTATTTT. As protein: CASSLSGGGGTDTQYF.

The CDR3 sequence: CASNSGAETQYF. CDR3 nucleotide sequence: TGTGCCAGCAATTCTGGAGCAGAGACCCAGTACTTC. The chain couples TRBV2 to TRBJ2-5; D is unresolved. The ends were cut back, 7 bases at V and 4 bases at J, with 10 bases in the middle. The CDR3 is made up of 12 amino acids. Germline V lookup: CDR1 SNHLY, CDR2 FYNNEI. Variable domain in full (rest from reference TRBV2 and TRBJ2-5): EPEVTQTPSHQVTQMGQEVILRCVPISNHLYFYWYRQILGQKVEFLVSFYNNEISEKSEIFDDQFSVERPDGSNFTLKIRSTKLEDSAMYFCASNSGAETQYFGPGTRLLVL.

The J gene is TRBJ1-5, the V gene TRBV15; TRBD1 aligns across 7 bases. V shed 1 base and J 4 bases; nucleotides not matched to a gene: 4. This CDR3 contains 15 residues. Per the germline V gene, CDR1 is LNHNV and CDR2 is YYDKDF (reference sequence). The CDR3 sequence: CATSRATGWNQPQHF. CDR3 DNA: TGTGCCACCAGCAGAGCGACAGGGTGGAATCAGCCCCAGCATTTT.

The chain combines TRBV4-2 with TRBJ2-1; 12 nucleotides agree with TRBD2. This CDR3 is built from 17 residues. Losses at the gene ends were 1 base for V and 6 bases for J; bases not matched to a gene: 7. Germline assignment: CDR1 LGHNA and CDR2 YNFKEQ. CDR3 sequence reads: CASSQAVASGGGNEQFF. CDR3 coding DNA: TGTGCCAGCAGCCAAGCAGTGGCTAGCGGGGGGGGCAATGAGCAGTTCTTC.